The rows below give T cell receptor beta chains drawn from one sample of a study of T cell changes during pregnancy in multiple sclerosis. Using immunoSEQ multiplex PCR, the repertoire was profiled, and TCRdb retains in-frame clones only, with some absent. The sample lists fewer than 90,000 clones, 94% occurring once. The sample was peripheral blood, taken after pregnancy. The receptors were sampled from a female donor in good health, enrolled as a control in a pregnancy study. CDR3s include the opening cysteine and the closing phenylalanine or tryptophan. A D gene is named only where the DNA matches it firmly. A clone size is listed for some rows: how often the clone was seen (once, few, many), or a class if it is expanded.

>TRBJ1-5|TRBV27|once|-
TGTGCCAGCAGTTTGGCCTCTCACAGTAATCAGCCCCAGCATTTT
CASSLASHSNQPQHF
>TRBJ1-2|TRBV2|-|TRBD1
TGTGCCAGCACTGGGACAGAAAGCAACTATGGCTACACCTTC
CASTGTESNYGYTF
>TRBJ1-5|TRBV10-3|-|-
TGTGCCATCAGTGACCGGTATCAGCCCCAGCATTTT
CAISDRYQPQHF
>TRBJ2-7|TRBV7-8|-|TRBD1
TGTGCCAGCAGCTACCGGGACAGGGGGTTCTACGAGCAGTACTTC
CASSYRDRGFYEQYF
>TRBJ2-7|TRBV7-9|-|-
TGTGCCAGCAGCTTAGTGGCAGGGGGGCCCTACGAGCAGTACTTC
CASSLVAGGPYEQYF
>TRBJ2-3|TRBV10-3|-|TRBD1
TGTGCCATCATGCCAGGGGACAGGGGAACAGATACGCAGTATTTT
CAIMPGDRGTDTQYF
>TRBJ2-2|TRBV19|-|-
TGTGCCAGTAGTATAGTTCACAGTGATGACGGGGAGCTGTTTTTT
CASSIVHSDDGELFF
>TRBJ1-2|TRBV19|-|-
TGTGCCAGTAGCCCAGGAATCCATGGCTACACCTTC
CASSPGIHGYTF
>TRBJ2-1|TRBV6-5|-|-
TGTGCCAGCAGTCCGGGACTCCTTCTTAATGAGCAGTTCTTC
CASSPGLLLNEQFF
>TRBJ2-1|TRBV5-1|few|-
TGCGCCAGCAGCTTGGTGCAGGGGACGTTTTACAATGAGCAGTTCTTC
CASSLVQGTFYNEQFF
>TRBJ2-2|TRBV29-1|-|-
TGCAGCGTTGGTCCCGGGGCCGGGGAGCTGTTTTTT
CSVGPGAGELFF
>TRBJ2-3|TRBV6-1|once|-
TGTGCCAGCAGTGAACTACCCGAGGGCACAGATACGCAGTATTTT
CASSELPEGTDTQYF
>TRBJ1-5|TRBV2|-|-
TGTGCCAGCAGTGTTGAGGTCGGCAATCAGCCCCAGCATTTT
CASSVEVGNQPQHF
>TRBJ2-7|TRBV7-8|-|-
TGTGCCAGCAGCCCCCACCCTAGGGGTAGGGTCGGGTACGAGCAGTACTTC
CASSPHPRGRVGYEQYF
>TRBJ1-4|TRBV27|-|-
TGTGCCAGCACCGGAAGGAGCTCAACTAATGAAAAACTGTTTTTT
CASTGRSSTNEKLFF
>TRBJ1-4|TRBV2|-|TRBD1
TGTGCCAGCAGTGAAGCGACAGGGCTTAATGAAAAACTGTTTTTT
CASSEATGLNEKLFF
>TRBJ2-5|TRBV30|-|TRBD1
TGTGCCTGGAGCCAGGACAGGGGAAAGACCCAGTACTTC
CAWSQDRGKTQYF
>TRBJ2-5|TRBV29-1|once|TRBD2
TGCAGCGTTGGCGGGAGGGCCGCAGAGACCCAGTACTTC
CSVGGRAAETQYF
>TRBJ2-7|TRBV5-1|-|-
TGCGCCAGCAGCTTGGTGCCCGTAGCCTACGAGCAGTACTTC
CASSLVPVAYEQYF
>TRBJ1-1|TRBV2|few|-
TGTGCCAGCAGAGCGGACGGTGGGAACACTGAAGCTTTCTTT
CASRADGGNTEAFF
>TRBJ2-7|TRBV5-4|-|TRBD1
TGTGCCAGTCATAACCCTGACAGGGTGGAAGACGAGCAGTACTTC
CASHNPDRVEDEQYF
>TRBJ2-3|TRBV28|-|-
TGTGCCAGCAGTGCCTTGACTCCCCGATGGTCAGATACGCAGTATTTT
CASSALTPRWSDTQYF
>TRBJ2-7|TRBV5-6|-|-
TGTGCCAGCAGCTTGTACGAGGCTGAAGTCACCTACGAGCAGTACTTC
CASSLYEAEVTYEQYF
>TRBJ2-5|TRBV2|-|TRBD1
TGTGCCAGCAGTTCACAGGGGGCAGGAGAGACCCAGTACTTC
CASSSQGAGETQYF
>TRBJ2-5|TRBV10-3|-|-
TGTGCCATCAGTGGTAGCCAAGAGACCCAGTACTTC
CAISGSQETQYF
>TRBJ2-1|TRBV5-1|-|-
TGCGCCAGCAGCTTGGCCTTGGAGGGCAGTGAGCAGTTCTTC
CASSLALEGSEQFF
>TRBJ1-1|TRBV28|-|-
TGTGCCAGCAGCGGAGTGAACACTGAAGCTTTCTTT
CASSGVNTEAFF
>TRBJ2-1|TRBV2|once|TRBD2
TGTGCCAGCAGAGGAGCGGGGAAAGGCGATGAGCAGTTCTTC
CASRGAGKGDEQFF
>TRBJ1-1|TRBV20-1|-|-
TGCAGTGCTAGAGTAGGGGTTGGGGCTTTCTTT
CSARVGVGAFF
>TRBJ2-1|TRBV5-1|-|TRBD2
TGCGCCAGCAGCCCGATCCTAGCGGGAGGCTATGAGCAGTTCTTC
CASSPILAGGYEQFF
>TRBJ2-1|TRBV4-1|-|TRBD2
TGCGCCAGCAGCCCAGCGGGACTAGCGGCCCACAATGAGCAGTTCTTC
CASSPAGLAAHNEQFF
>TRBJ1-2|TRBV6-6|-|TRBD1
TGTGCCAGCAGCAGGGGGGACTATGGCTACACCTTC
CASSRGDYGYTF
>TRBJ1-1|TRBV19|-|-
TGTGCCAGTAGTAGTCTTTCGCGCACTGAAGCTTTCTTT
CASSSLSRTEAFF
>TRBJ1-5|TRBV7-2|-|TRBD1
TGTGCCAGCAGCTTATACGACAGGGATGGGGGCAATCAGCCCCAGCATTTT
CASSLYDRDGGNQPQHF
>TRBJ1-5|TRBV10-3|-|-
TGTGCCATCCACCGGGACATCAATCAGCCCCAGCATTTT
CAIHRDINQPQHF
>TRBJ2-4|TRBV7-9|-|-
TGTGCCAGCAGCTCCCGCCAGGCCAAAAACATTCAGTACTTC
CASSSRQAKNIQYF
>TRBJ1-4|TRBV10-2|few|TRBD1
TGCGCCAGCAGTGAGGAGACAGGGCGGCGCGAAAAACTGTTTTTT
CASSEETGRREKLFF
>TRBJ1-1|TRBV5-6|-|-
TGTGCCAGCAGTCCACAGGGCTCCACTGAAGCTTTCTTT
CASSPQGSTEAFF
>TRBJ1-2|TRBV6-1|-|-
TGTGCCAGCAGTGAAGCGGCCAGAACTAACTATGGCTACACCTTC
CASSEAARTNYGYTF
>TRBJ2-1|TRBV6-1|-|-
TGTGCCAGCAGTGAAGCGCTCTTCGCGCCAAGCTCCTACAATGAGCAGTTCTTC
CASSEALFAPSSYNEQFF
>TRBJ1-5|TRBV6-1|once|TRBD1
TGTGCCAGCAGAGGGGGACAGGGGTTTAATCAGCCCCAGCATTTT
CASRGGQGFNQPQHF
>TRBJ2-4|TRBV15|-|-
TGTGCCACCAGCACCCTACAGGAAGGGGTGAACATTCAGTACTTC
CATSTLQEGVNIQYF
>TRBJ2-5|TRBV5-1|once|-
TGCGCCAGCAGCTTGGGACAAATTCAAGAGACCCAGTACTTC
CASSLGQIQETQYF
>TRBJ1-1|TRBV18|-|-
TGTGCCAGCTCACCTCAGGGTTTGAACACTGAAGCTTTCTTT
CASSPQGLNTEAFF
>TRBJ1-2|TRBV6-6|-|TRBD1
TGTGCCAGCAGTTCACAGGGGGCAGGAGGCTACACCTTC
CASSSQGAGGYTF
>TRBJ2-7|TRBV6-5|-|-
TGTGCCAGCAGTTACGGGACGGGAGCCTACGAGCAGTACTTC
CASSYGTGAYEQYF
>TRBJ1-3|TRBV2|-|-
TGTGCCAGCAGTGCGGGGGTTACTGGAAACACCATATATTTT
CASSAGVTGNTIYF
>TRBJ2-1|TRBV27|-|TRBD2
TGTGCCAGCAGCCATACTAGCGGGATGGACAATGAGCAGTTCTTC
CASSHTSGMDNEQFF
>TRBJ2-3|TRBV6-5|-|TRBD2
TGTGCCAGCAGGCGTACCGGGACTAGCGGTAATACGCAGTATTTT
CASRRTGTSGNTQYF
>TRBJ2-1|TRBV2|-|-
TGTGCCAGCAGTGAGGGGGGCGGAGGGGGCCACAATGAGCAGTTCTTC
CASSEGGGGGHNEQFF
>TRBJ1-1|TRBV30|-|TRBD1
TGTGCCTTACTTAGGGGGCTGAACACTGAAGCTTTCTTT
CALLRGLNTEAFF
>TRBJ2-1|TRBV2|-|TRBD1
TGTGCCAGCAGTGAAAGGGCAGGGGGCGCGTCCTACAATGAGCAGTTCTTC
CASSERAGGASYNEQFF
>TRBJ2-1|TRBV9|-|-
TGTGCCAGCAGCCCCTACATCGGGGAGCGGGCGAATAATGAGCAGTTCTTC
CASSPYIGERANNEQFF
>TRBJ2-3|TRBV9|-|TRBD2
TGTGCCAGCAGCGGTAGCGGGAGGAAGGGCACAGATACGCAGTATTTT
CASSGSGRKGTDTQYF
>TRBJ1-1|TRBV7-9|-|-
TGTGCCAGCAGCTCGAAAGGACAGCGTGAAGCTTTCTTT
CASSSKGQREAFF
>TRBJ2-3|TRBV14|-|TRBD1
TGTGCCAGCAGCCCCCTGACAGGGGTAGTGACAGATACGCAGTATTTT
CASSPLTGVVTDTQYF